The rows below give T cell receptor beta chains drawn from one sample of a study of cytomegalovirus exposure and HLA in healthy donors. Libraries were prepared by immunoSEQ multiplex PCR; TCRdb keeps only in-frame clonotypes and omits some of them. The sample is made up of about 40,000 clones, and the top ten hold approximately 2% of it. Sequenced material: PBMCs. Source of these receptors: a woman in her 30s in good health and CMV-seronegative. Both conserved end residues are part of each CDR3. Each record gives: J gene, D gene, V gene, CDR3 DNA, CDR3 protein. A D gene is named only where the DNA matches it firmly.

TRBJ2-7,.,TRBV30,TGTGCCTGGAGCGGGGGTAGTGCTTTCTACGAGCAGTACTTC,CAWSGGSAFYEQYF
TRBJ1-5,TRBD1,TRBV10-3,TGTGCCATCAGTGCGGGGACAGGGGATCAGCCCCAGCATTTT,CAISAGTGDQPQHF
TRBJ2-7,TRBD2,TRBV4-1,TGCGCCAGCAGCCAACCGTTTTTAGCGGGAGGGAGCTCCTACGAGCAGTACTTC,CASSQPFLAGGSSYEQYF
TRBJ1-5,TRBD1,TRBV2,TGTGCCAGCAGAGGGACAGGGAACAATCAGCCCCAGCATTTT,CASRGTGNNQPQHF
TRBJ2-2,TRBD2,TRBV19,TGTGCCAGTACCCCCCGGACTAGCGGAACGAACACCGGGGAGCTGTTTTTT,CASTPRTSGTNTGELFF
TRBJ2-7,.,TRBV5-1,TGCGCCAGCAGCTTCCAGCAGGGAGGCGAGCAGTACTTC,CASSFQQGGEQYF
TRBJ1-1,.,TRBV13,TGTGCCAGCAGCTATGCAGAAAACACTGAAGCTTTCTTT,CASSYAENTEAFF
TRBJ1-5,.,TRBV5-1,TGCGCCAGCAGCGCTGGGGGGGGTGATCAGCCCCAGCATTTT,CASSAGGGDQPQHF
TRBJ2-7,TRBD1,TRBV5-1,TGCGCCAGCTCACCGGGACAGGGACCATACGAGCAGTACTTC,CASSPGQGPYEQYF
TRBJ2-7,TRBD1,TRBV9,TGTGCCAGCAGCGTAGGTGGCAGGGGGCACTACGAGCAGTACTTC,CASSVGGRGHYEQYF
TRBJ2-1,.,TRBV28,TGTGCCAGCAGTAATCGGCAGGGGAAGAATGAGCAGTTCTTC,CASSNRQGKNEQFF
TRBJ1-1,.,TRBV18,TGTGCCAGCTCACCCTCAACCGGGACATTGAACACTGAAGCTTTCTTT,CASSPSTGTLNTEAFF
TRBJ2-3,TRBD2,TRBV15,TGTGCCACCAGCGGCGGGGGGCAGGGACGCACAGATACGCAGTATTTT,CATSGGGQGRTDTQYF
TRBJ1-5,.,TRBV6-1,TGTGCCAGCAGGACAGACTTCTATCAGCCCCAGCATTTT,CASRTDFYQPQHF
TRBJ1-3,.,TRBV5-1,TGCGCCAGCAGCTCGGACAGTGGAAACACCATATATTTT,CASSSDSGNTIYF
TRBJ2-1,TRBD2,TRBV5-1,TGCGCCAGCAGCCGTCGGACTAGCGGCAGCTCCTACAATGAGCAGTTCTTC,CASSRRTSGSSYNEQFF
TRBJ2-7,TRBD2,TRBV5-1,TGCGCCAGTTCTCACCGAACTCCGGGACTAATTAAATACGAGCAGTACTTC,CASSHRTPGLIKYEQYF
TRBJ1-2,TRBD1,TRBV27,TGTGCCAGCTCCGACAGGGGGCTTGGCTACACCTTC,CASSDRGLGYTF
TRBJ1-1,.,TRBV25-1,TGTGCCAGCATGCGAACAGGTGGGACTGAAGCTTTCTTT,CASMRTGGTEAFF
TRBJ2-1,.,TRBV7-8,TGTGCCAGCAGCCCGCTTTCGGCGGGGAACAATGAGCAGTTCTTC,CASSPLSAGNNEQFF
TRBJ2-7,TRBD1,TRBV6-5,TGTGCCAGCAGTCCAGGGACAGGGGGCTTCCACGAGCAGTACTTC,CASSPGTGGFHEQYF
TRBJ1-5,.,TRBV30,TGTGCCTGGAGACAGGGCCCGGGCAATCAGCCCCAGCATTTT,CAWRQGPGNQPQHF
TRBJ2-1,TRBD2,TRBV28,TGTGCCAGCAGTGGGACTAGCGGGAGCAATGAGCAGTTCTTC,CASSGTSGSNEQFF
TRBJ2-2,.,TRBV10-1,TGCGCCAGCAGTGAGACCGGGTCCCCCTCGGGGGAGCTGTTTTTT,CASSETGSPSGELFF
TRBJ1-1,.,TRBV18,TGTGCCAGCTCACCAGAAACGGTTGCTGAAGCTTTCTTT,CASSPETVAEAFF
TRBJ1-3,.,TRBV9,TGTGCCAGCAGCGTAGGGGCTGAAGGAAACACCATATATTTT,CASSVGAEGNTIYF
TRBJ2-7,TRBD1,TRBV30,TGTGCCTGGGGACAGGGGTCCTACGAGCAGTACTTC,CAWGQGSYEQYF
TRBJ2-7,TRBD2,TRBV7-8,TGTGCCAGCAGCCCCCTCGGCAGCGGGAGGGCCTACGAGCAGTACTTC,CASSPLGSGRAYEQYF
TRBJ2-1,TRBD2,TRBV5-6,TGTGCCAGCAGCGGGGGACTAACCCCGTACAATGAGCAGTTCTTC,CASSGGLTPYNEQFF
TRBJ1-2,.,TRBV7-9,TGTGCCAGCAGCTTAGATGGCAGGGCCTATGGCTACACCTTC,CASSLDGRAYGYTF
TRBJ1-5,.,TRBV5-6,TGTGCCAGCAGCGTAGGATTCGGACAGCATGGAACTCAGCCCCAGCATTTT,CASSVGFGQHGTQPQHF
TRBJ1-5,.,TRBV5-1,TGCGCCAGCAGCTTGGAGGGGCAGCCGTATCAGCCCCAGCATTTT,CASSLEGQPYQPQHF
TRBJ2-2,TRBD2,TRBV5-6,TGTGCCAGCAGCTTTACAGGGACTAGTTGGGACACCGGGGAGCTGTTTTTT,CASSFTGTSWDTGELFF
TRBJ1-2,TRBD1,TRBV6-5,TGTGCCAGCAGTCCGGACAGGGGCGACAACTATGGCTACACCTTC,CASSPDRGDNYGYTF
TRBJ1-1,.,TRBV30,TGTGCCTGGGGAGGGACGAGGGCCACTGAAGCTTTCTTT,CAWGGTRATEAFF
TRBJ2-1,TRBD2,TRBV27,TGTGCCAGCAGTGCTGATCGGGGGGCCTACAATGAGCAGTTCTTC,CASSADRGAYNEQFF
TRBJ2-2,.,TRBV5-6,TGTGCCAGCAGCCGACCCAGGCTTACCGGGGAGCTGTTTTTT,CASSRPRLTGELFF
TRBJ2-7,.,TRBV25-1,TGTGCCAGCCGAGACTACGAGCAGTACTTC,CASRDYEQYF
TRBJ1-1,TRBD1,TRBV2,TGTGCCAGCAGTGCGGACAGGGAAGCTTTCTTT,CASSADREAFF
TRBJ2-3,.,TRBV19,TGTGCCAGTAGTTTAGCGGCGGCTAGGGGGGATACGCAGTATTTT,CASSLAAARGDTQYF
TRBJ1-2,TRBD1,TRBV4-2,TGTGCCAGCAGCCAAGGGACAGGGTTTAAAGGCTACACCTTC,CASSQGTGFKGYTF
TRBJ2-7,TRBD2,TRBV7-9,TGTGCCAGCAGCTCCGGCGGGGGGGTATCTGAGCAGTACTTC,CASSSGGGVSEQYF